These T cell receptor beta chains were read from a single sample in a study of T cells after yellow fever vaccination. MiXCR, applied by TCRdb to the 5' RACE reads, yields one record per CDR3 protein. The sample carries 350,000 to 450,000 distinct CDR3 sequences, around 20% recorded once. The material sequenced was PBMCs, taken before the yellow fever booster vaccination. Source of these receptors: a young man who received the YFV17D yellow fever vaccine. Both conserved end residues are part of each CDR3.

v_call | cdr3_aa
TRBV5-1 | CASSLASSKNIQYF
TRBV6-6 | CASSHTGRTYEQYF
TRBV5-5 | CASSRTSGGGQFF
TRBV5-1 | CASSSEGATTGEQYF
TRBV6-5 | CASSWNVQSSYNEQFF
TRBV20-1 | CSARGRAYPYEQYF
TRBV12-3/TRBV12-4 | CAIQTAGRGGHTYEQYF
TRBV6-5 | CASSLTGTSGRGAQYF
TRBV27 | CASSLSISGGKLRYNEQFF
TRBV20-1 | CSARTGGRADTQYF
TRBV7-2 | CASSRVSGAWGEQFF
TRBV7-2 | CASSTGTSGVVDTQYF
TRBV5-5 | CASSLRDRGNSPLHF
TRBV4-2 | CASSPSQGPPYEQYF
TRBV30 | CARADTYEQYF
TRBV20-1 | CSASYRLDRAPYNEQFF
TRBV3-1 | CASSQAAGDTQYF
TRBV5-4 | CASSSRDRGMDIQYF
TRBV4-2 | CASSQDPGGFEQYF
TRBV24-1 | CATGQGENQPQHF
TRBV5-4 | CASSSARRGQGVYF
TRBV10-3 | CAISDTKGSYEQYF
TRBV29-1 | CSVAPQGNTEAFF
TRBV7-6 | CACSITGELFF
TRBV25-1 | CASSESSATGRLWEQFF
TRBV4-1 | CASSQDLAGDPRETQYF
TRBV7-2 | CASSFMNGYTF
TRBV18 | CASSPPQRGIDTQYF
TRBV11-2 | CASSLGFVVGQGRQETQYF
TRBV12-3/TRBV12-4 | CATRDTSGTGELFF
TRBV2 | CASMGWTGGNEQFF
TRBV6-2/TRBV6-3 | CASRGYRAGGSTDTQYF
TRBV5-6 | CASSPLMVGGDSPLHF
TRBV6-2/TRBV6-3 | CASKYNRKAGHETQYF
TRBV6-5 | CASRPNRSNYGYTF
TRBV5-1 | CASSAPGTGFNEQFF
TRBV20-1 | CSLSGGSSYNEQFF
TRBV7-2 | CASSISDYEQFF
TRBV7-2 | CASSYTREGGYTF
TRBV7-9 | CASSLISTASGDTQYF
TRBV7-9 | CASSLRNSGASVLTF